One T cell receptor (beta chain) is described in this entry. This sample is drawn from a study of blood T cell repertoires in COVID-19. Turning to the study itself: T cells, B-cell-depleted T cells, or PBMCs supplied cDNA or gDNA.

Authors' analysis steps: From reference gene primer amplification, estimates of nucleated cell counts were derived. Libraries were prepared by immunoSEQ multiplex PCR; TCRdb keeps only in-frame clonotypes and omits some of them. V, J and clone size are those of that table, while D and trimming were read from the DNA. The sample has about 47,000 clones, 55% to 75% seen once; the top ten hold roughly 5.8%. The V segment lost 4 bases and the J segment 3 bases; nucleotides outside the gene matches: 12. This CDR3 has 16 amino acids. Germline CDR1 is SEHNR and CDR2 is FQNEAQ (reference sequence). The source is a man older than 75 with acute or convalescent COVID-19. The chain employs TRBV7-9 and TRBJ2-7, with 7 bases that match TRBD2. The sample consisted of peripheral blood. In DNA, the CDR3 is TGTGCCAGCAGCTATGCCGGGCTAGCGGACAACTACGAGCAGTACTTC. It translates to CASSYAGLADNYEQYF.